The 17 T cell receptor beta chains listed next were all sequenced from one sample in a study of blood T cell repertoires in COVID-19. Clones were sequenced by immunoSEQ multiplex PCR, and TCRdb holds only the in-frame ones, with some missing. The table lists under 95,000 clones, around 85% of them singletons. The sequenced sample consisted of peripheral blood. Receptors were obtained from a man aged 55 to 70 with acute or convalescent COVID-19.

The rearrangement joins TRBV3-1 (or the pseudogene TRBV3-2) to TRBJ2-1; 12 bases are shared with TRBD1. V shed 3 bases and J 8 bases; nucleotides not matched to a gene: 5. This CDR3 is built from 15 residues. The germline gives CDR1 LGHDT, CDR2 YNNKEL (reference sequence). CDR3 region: CASSHGTGGSYEQFF. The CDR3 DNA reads TGTGCCAGCAGCCACGGGACAGGGGGCAGCTATGAGCAGTTCTTC.

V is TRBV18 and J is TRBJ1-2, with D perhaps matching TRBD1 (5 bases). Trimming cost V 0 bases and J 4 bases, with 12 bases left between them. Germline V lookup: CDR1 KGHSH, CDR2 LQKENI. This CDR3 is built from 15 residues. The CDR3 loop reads CASSPPSGRVYGYTF. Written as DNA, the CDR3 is TGTGCCAGCTCACCACCGTCCGGCAGGGTCTATGGCTACACCTTC.

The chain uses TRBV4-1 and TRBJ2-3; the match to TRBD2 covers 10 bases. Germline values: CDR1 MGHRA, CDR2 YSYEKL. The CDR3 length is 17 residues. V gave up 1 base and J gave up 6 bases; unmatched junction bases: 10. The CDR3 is CASSQGGASGGGDTQYF. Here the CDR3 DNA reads TGCGCCAGCAGCCAAGGAGGGGCTAGCGGGGGCGGGGATACGCAGTATTTT.

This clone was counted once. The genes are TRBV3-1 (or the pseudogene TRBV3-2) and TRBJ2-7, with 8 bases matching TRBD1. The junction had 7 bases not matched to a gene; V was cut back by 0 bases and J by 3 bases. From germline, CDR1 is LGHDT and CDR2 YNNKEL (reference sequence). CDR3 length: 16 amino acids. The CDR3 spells CASSQDYQGAYYEQYF. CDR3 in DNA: TGTGCCAGCAGCCAAGATTACCAGGGGGCCTACTACGAGCAGTACTTC.

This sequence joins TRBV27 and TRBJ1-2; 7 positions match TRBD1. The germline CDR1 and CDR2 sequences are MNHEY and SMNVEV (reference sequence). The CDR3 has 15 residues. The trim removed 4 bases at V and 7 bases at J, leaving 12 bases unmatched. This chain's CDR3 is CASSSGQFLTGGYTF. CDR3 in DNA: TGTGCCAGCAGTTCGGGACAGTTCTTAACAGGTGGCTACACCTTC.

This chain's CDR3 is CASSTTVDTEAFF. The CDR3, as DNA: TGTGCCAGCAGCACGACAGTAGACACTGAAGCTTTCTTT. The genes are TRBV14 and TRBJ1-1; tentative D call: TRBD1 (5 bases). The CDR3 consists of 13 residues. Trimming removed 5 bases from V and 3 bases from J, with 10 bases in between. Germline V gene lookup returns CDR1 SGHDN and CDR2 FVKESK.

CDR3 sequence (DNA): TGTGCCAGCAGTGAAGGGGCTATCACCTACGAGCAGTACTTC. Its protein product is CASSEGAITYEQYF. The chain combines TRBV2 with TRBJ2-7; unclear D gene. Trimming removed 1 base at V and 2 bases at J, with 9 bases between. The CDR3 is made up of 14 amino acids. Germline V lookup: CDR1 SNHLY, CDR2 FYNNEI.

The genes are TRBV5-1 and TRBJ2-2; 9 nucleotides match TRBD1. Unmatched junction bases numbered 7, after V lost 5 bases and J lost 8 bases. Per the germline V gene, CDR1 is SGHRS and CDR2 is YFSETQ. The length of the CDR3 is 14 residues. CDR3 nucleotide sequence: TGCGCCAGCAGACAGGGGGCGAATGAAGGGGAGCTGTTTTTT. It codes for CASRQGANEGELFF.

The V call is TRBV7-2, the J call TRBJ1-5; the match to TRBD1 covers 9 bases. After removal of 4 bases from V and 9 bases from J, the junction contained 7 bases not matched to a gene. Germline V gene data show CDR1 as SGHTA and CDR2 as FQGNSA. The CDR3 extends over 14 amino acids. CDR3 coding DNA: TGTGCCAGCAGCTCGGGACAGGGAGGTCCGCCCCAGCATTTT. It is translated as CASSSGQGGPPQHF.

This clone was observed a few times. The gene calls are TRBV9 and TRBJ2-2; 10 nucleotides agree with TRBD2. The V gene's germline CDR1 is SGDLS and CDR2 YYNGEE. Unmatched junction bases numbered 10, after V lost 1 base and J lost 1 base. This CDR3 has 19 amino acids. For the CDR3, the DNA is TGTGCCAGCAGCGTAAATCCCCTAGCGGGGGCCGTGAACACCGGGGAGCTGTTTTTT. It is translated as CASSVNPLAGAVNTGELFF.

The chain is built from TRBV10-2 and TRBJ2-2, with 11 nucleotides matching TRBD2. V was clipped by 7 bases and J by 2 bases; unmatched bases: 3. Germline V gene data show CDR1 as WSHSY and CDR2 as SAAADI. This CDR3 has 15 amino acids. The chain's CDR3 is CASTGTSGNTGELFF. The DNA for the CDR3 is TGCGCCAGCACTGGGACTAGCGGTAACACCGGGGAGCTGTTTTTT.

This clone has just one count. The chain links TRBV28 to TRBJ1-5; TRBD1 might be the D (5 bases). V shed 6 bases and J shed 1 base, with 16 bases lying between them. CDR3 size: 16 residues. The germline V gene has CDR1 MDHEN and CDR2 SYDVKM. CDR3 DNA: TGTGCCAGCAGCCACAGCGGGGAGGGGAGCAATCAGCCCCAGCATTTT. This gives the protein CASSHSGEGSNQPQHF.

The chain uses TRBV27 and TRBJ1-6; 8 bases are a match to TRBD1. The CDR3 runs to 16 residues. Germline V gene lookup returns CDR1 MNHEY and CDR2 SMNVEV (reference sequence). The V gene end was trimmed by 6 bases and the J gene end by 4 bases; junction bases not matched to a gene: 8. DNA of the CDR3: TGTGCCAGCAGCTATCTAAGACAGGGGTATAATTCACCCCTCCACTTT. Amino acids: CASSYLRQGYNSPLHF.

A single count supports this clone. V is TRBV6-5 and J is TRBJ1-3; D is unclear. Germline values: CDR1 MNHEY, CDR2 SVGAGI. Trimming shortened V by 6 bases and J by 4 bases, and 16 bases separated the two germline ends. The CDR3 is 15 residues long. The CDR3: CASRTGVLGGNTIYF. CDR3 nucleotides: TGTGCCAGCAGGACGGGAGTTCTCGGGGGAAACACCATATATTTT.

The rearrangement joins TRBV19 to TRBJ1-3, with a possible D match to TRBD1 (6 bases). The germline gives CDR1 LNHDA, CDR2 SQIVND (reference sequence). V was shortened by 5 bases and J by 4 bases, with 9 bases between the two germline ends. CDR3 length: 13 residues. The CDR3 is CASSADRGNTIYF. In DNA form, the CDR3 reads TGTGCCAGTAGTGCCGACAGGGGAAACACCATATATTTT.

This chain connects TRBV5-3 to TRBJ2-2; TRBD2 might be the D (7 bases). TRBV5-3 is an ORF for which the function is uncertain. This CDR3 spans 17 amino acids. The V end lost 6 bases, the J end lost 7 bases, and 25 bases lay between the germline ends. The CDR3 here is CARTLFLPGGRGGELFF. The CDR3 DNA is TGTGCCAGAACCCTCTTTCTGCCGGGGGGCCGGGGCGGGGAGCTGTTTTTT.

Here the CDR3 DNA reads TGTGCCGCCCTAGGTGTAGGGAGCTATGGCTACACCTTC. It yields the protein CAALGVGSYGYTF. The chain employs TRBV6-5 and TRBJ1-2; D remains unclear. In germline, CDR1 is MNHEY, CDR2 SVGAGI. Trimming took 11 bases from V and 4 from J, leaving 17 bases between them. CDR3 length equals 13 residues.